Listed here are 2 T cell receptor beta chains from one sample, sequenced in a study of beta chain features in type 1 diabetes. Points from the study as a whole: Shorter TCRB CDR3s, moderately but significantly so, were found in Type 1 diabetes patients in all four CD4+ subsets.

Reverse transcribing all isolated RNA meant expressed TCRB transcripts were sequenced. Repertoires were generated with immunoSEQ multiplex PCR, while TCRdb's copy carries only in-frame clones and drops some. The sample shows 100,000 to 150,000 clones, approximately 15% of them seen only once. No antigen has been assigned to these receptors. Material: central memory CD4+ T cells from blood. The source of these receptors is a man aged 18 to 30 with type 1 diabetes.

In this sample, this clone turned up a few times. This same CDR3 is encoded by further DNA sequences in the sample. The genes are TRBV29-1 and TRBJ2-3, with D hard to call. The CDR3 length is 10 residues. Trimming removed 6 bases at V and 2 bases at J, with 3 bases between. CDR1 SQVTM and CDR2 ANQGSEA come from the germline V gene. CDR3 residues: CSVDTDTQYF. The CDR3 nucleotides are TGCAGCGTGGACACAGATACGCAGTATTTT.

This chain uses TRBV10-3 with TRBJ2-7; 8 nucleotides line up with TRBD1. Germline V CDR1 and CDR2: ENHRY, SYGVKD. V was clipped by 10 bases and J by 3 bases; unmatched bases: 5. The CDR3 sequence is 12 residues long. CDR3 region: CASGQGDYEQYF. Written as DNA, the CDR3 is TGTGCCAGCGGACAGGGAGACTACGAGCAGTACTTC.